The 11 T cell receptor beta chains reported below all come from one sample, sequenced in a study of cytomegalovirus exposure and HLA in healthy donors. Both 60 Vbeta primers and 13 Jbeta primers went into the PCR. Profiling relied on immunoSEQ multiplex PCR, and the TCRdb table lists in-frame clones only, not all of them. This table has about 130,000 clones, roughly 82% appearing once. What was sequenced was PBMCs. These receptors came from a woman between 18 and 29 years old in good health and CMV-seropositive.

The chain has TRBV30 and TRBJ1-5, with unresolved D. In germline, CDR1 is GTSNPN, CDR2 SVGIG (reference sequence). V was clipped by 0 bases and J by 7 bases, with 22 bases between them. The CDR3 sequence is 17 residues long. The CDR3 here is CAWSVFRGPFSSQPQHF. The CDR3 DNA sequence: TGTGCCTGGAGTGTATTTAGAGGTCCTTTTTCTAGCCAGCCCCAGCATTTT.

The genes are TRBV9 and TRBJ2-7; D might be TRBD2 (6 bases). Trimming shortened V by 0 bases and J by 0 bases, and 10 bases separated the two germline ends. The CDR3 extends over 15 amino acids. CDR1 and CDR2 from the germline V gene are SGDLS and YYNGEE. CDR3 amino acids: CASSVEGGDSYEQYF. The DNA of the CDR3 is TGTGCCAGCAGCGTAGAAGGCGGGGACTCCTACGAGCAGTACTTC.

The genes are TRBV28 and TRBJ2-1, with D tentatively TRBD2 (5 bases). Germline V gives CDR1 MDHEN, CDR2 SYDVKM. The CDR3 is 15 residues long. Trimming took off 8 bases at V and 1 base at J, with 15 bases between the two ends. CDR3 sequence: CASVFPGKSYNEQFF. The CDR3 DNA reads TGTGCCAGCGTCTTCCCCGGGAAGTCCTACAATGAGCAGTTCTTC. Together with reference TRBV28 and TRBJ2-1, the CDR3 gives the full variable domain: DVKVTQSSRYLVKRTGEKVFLECVQDMDHENMFWYRQDPGLGLRLIYFSYDVKMKEKGDIPEGYSVSREKKERFSLILESASTNQTSMYLCASVFPGKSYNEQFFGPGTRLTVL.

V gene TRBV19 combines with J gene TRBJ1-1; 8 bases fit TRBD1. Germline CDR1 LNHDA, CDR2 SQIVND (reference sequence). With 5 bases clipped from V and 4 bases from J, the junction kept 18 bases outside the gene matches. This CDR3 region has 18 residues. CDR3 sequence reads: CASSAWRQGRGFGTEAFF. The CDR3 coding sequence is TGTGCCAGTAGTGCATGGAGACAGGGGCGGGGGTTTGGCACTGAAGCTTTCTTT.

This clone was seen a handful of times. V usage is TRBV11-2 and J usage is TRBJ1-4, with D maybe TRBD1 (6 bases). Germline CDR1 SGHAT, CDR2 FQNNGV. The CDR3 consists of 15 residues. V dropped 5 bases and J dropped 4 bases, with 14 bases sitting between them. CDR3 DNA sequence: TGTGCCAGCAGCCCACAGGGCTTTGGTAATGAAAAACTGTTTTTT. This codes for CASSPQGFGNEKLFF.

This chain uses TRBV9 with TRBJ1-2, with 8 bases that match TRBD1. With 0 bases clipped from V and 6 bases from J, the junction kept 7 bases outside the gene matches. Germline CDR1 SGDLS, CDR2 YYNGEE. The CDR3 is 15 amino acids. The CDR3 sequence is CASSVAGTGKDGYTF. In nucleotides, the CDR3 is TGTGCCAGCAGCGTAGCCGGGACAGGTAAAGATGGCTACACCTTC.

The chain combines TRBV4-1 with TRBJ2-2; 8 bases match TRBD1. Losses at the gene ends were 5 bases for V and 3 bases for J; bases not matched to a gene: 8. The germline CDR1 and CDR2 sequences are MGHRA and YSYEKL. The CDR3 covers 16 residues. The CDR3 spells CASSGAVDRDTGELFF. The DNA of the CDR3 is TGCGCCAGCAGCGGTGCGGTGGACAGGGACACCGGGGAGCTGTTTTTT.

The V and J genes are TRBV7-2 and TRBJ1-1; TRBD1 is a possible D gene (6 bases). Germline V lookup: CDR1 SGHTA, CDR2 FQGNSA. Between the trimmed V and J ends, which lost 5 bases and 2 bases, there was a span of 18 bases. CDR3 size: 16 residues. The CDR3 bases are TGTGCCAGCAGCCCATACGTACAGGGTTCTAACACTGAAGCTTTCTTT. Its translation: CASSPYVQGSNTEAFF.

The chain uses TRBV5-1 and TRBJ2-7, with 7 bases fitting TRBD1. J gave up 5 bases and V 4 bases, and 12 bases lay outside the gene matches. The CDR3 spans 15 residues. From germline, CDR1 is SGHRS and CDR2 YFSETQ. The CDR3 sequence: CASSPTLGRGNEQYF. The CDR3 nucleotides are TGCGCCAGCAGCCCAACCCTCGGCAGGGGGAACGAGCAGTACTTC.

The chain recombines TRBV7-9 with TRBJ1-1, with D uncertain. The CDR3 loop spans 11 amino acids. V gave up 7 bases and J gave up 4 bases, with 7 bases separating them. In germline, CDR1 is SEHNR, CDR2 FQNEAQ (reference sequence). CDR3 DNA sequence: TGTGCCAGCACCCGGGGCACTGAAGCTTTCTTT. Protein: CASTRGTEAFF.

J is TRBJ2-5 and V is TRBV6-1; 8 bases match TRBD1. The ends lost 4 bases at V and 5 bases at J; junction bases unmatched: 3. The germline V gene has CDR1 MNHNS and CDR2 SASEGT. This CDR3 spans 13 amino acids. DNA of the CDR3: TGTGCCAGCAGTGTGGACAGGGATGAGACCCAGTACTTC. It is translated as CASSVDRDETQYF.